These 25 T cell receptor beta chains originate from one sample sequenced in a study of blood T cells in healthy people across ages. Through a sample-barcoded 5' primer and a J-beta primer mix, a second PCR was run for roughly 7 to 12 cycles. TCRdb reprocessed the 5' RACE reads with MiXCR, giving one entry per CDR3 protein. The sample records around 1,600,000 distinct CDR3 sequences, approximately 43% being singletons. Material: blood. The receptors were gathered from a woman aged 18 to 35 in good health.

Here the CDR3 DNA reads TGTGCCAGCAGCGAAACAGGGTTAGGGGCCCAGTACTTC. It specifies CASSETGLGAQYF. The chain uses TRBV27 and TRBJ2-7; a weak D match, TRBD1 (6 bases). V dropped 6 bases and J dropped 10 bases, with 19 bases sitting between them. Germline V lookup: CDR1 MNHEY, CDR2 SMNVEV (reference sequence). CDR3 size: 13 residues.

This clonotype showed up just a few times. This chain links TRBV7-8 with TRBJ2-4, with D perhaps matching TRBD1 (6 bases). The V gene's germline CDR1 is SGHVS and CDR2 FQNEAQ. The CDR3 length is 15 residues. V was clipped by 5 bases and J by 5 bases, with 16 bases between them. The CDR3: CASSLARGTENIQYF. Here the CDR3 DNA reads TGTGCCAGCAGCCTTGCAAGGGGGACCGAAAACATTCAGTACTTC.

This sequence joins TRBV29-1 and TRBJ2-5; 8 bases match TRBD1. The CDR3 is 14 amino acids. Trimming at V came to 6 bases and at J to 4 bases, leaving 10 bases not matched to a gene. In germline, CDR1 is SQVTM, CDR2 ANQGSEA. The CDR3 DNA sequence: TGCAGCGTCGCCTGGACAGGGTTCGGAGAGACCCAGTACTTC. This encodes CSVAWTGFGETQYF.

Only a few counts were recorded for this clonotype. The genes are TRBV7-8 and TRBJ2-1; 10 nucleotides align to TRBD2. Germline V lookup: CDR1 SGHVS, CDR2 FQNEAQ. The ends lost 2 bases at V and 12 bases at J; junction bases unmatched: 7. The CDR3 totals 14 residues. The chain's CDR3 is CASSLPSGGALQFF. As DNA, the CDR3 is TGTGCCAGCAGCTTACCCAGCGGGGGGGCCCTGCAGTTCTTC.

V usage is TRBV29-1 and J usage is TRBJ1-1; D perhaps matches TRBD1 (6 bases). The CDR3 covers 11 residues. Trimming left V 6 bases short and J 4 bases short, with 9 bases between. Germline CDR1 and CDR2: SQVTM and ANQGSEA. Written as DNA, the CDR3 is TGCAGCGTCGACAGGCCCACTGAAGCTTTCTTT. This codes for CSVDRPTEAFF.

A note on this clonotype: At one end the junction does not follow the germline gene, possibly because of a read error. This sequence joins TRBV9 and TRBJ1-1, with 11 positions matching TRBD1. This CDR3 spans 14 amino acids. Germline CDR1 is SGDLS and CDR2 is YYNGEE. CDR3 sequence: CAGSLGTGGTEAFF. The CDR3 nucleotides are TGTGCCGGCAGCCTTGGGACAGGGGGCACTGAAGCTTTCTTT.

The chain uses TRBV7-2 and TRBJ1-4; TRBD1 agrees at 11 bases. From germline, CDR1 is SGHTA and CDR2 FQGNSA. CDR3 length: 18 amino acids. Trimming took 1 base from V and 8 from J; bases not matched to a gene: 12. The CDR3 is CASSLGTGGRLIGEKLFF. The CDR3 DNA reads TGTGCCAGCAGCTTAGGGACAGGGGGCCGCCTAATAGGGGAAAAACTGTTTTTT.

The rearrangement links TRBV11-2 to TRBJ2-7, with D maybe TRBD2 (5 bases). Germline V gives CDR1 SGHAT, CDR2 FQNNGV. V lost 8 bases and J 7 bases, leaving 15 bases between the germline ends. CDR3 length: 12 amino acids. CDR3 sequence reads: CASEWIRGEQYF. The DNA for the CDR3 is TGTGCCAGCGAATGGATCCGGGGTGAGCAGTACTTC.

This clonotype was counted only a few times. The gene calls are TRBV28 and TRBJ2-3; 13 nucleotides agree with TRBD2. Germline V gene sequence: CDR1 MDHEN, CDR2 SYDVKM. CDR3 length: 19 amino acids. V dropped 3 bases and J dropped 1; count of bases not matched to a gene: 10. CDR3 coding DNA: TGTGCCAGCAGTTTTCCGACTAGCGGGAGGACTTTGGGCACAGATACGCAGTATTTT. Amino acids: CASSFPTSGRTLGTDTQYF.

The gene calls are TRBV29-1 and TRBJ1-1; D perhaps matches TRBD1 (6 bases). Germline V CDR1 and CDR2: SQVTM, ANQGSEA. Trimming removed 2 bases from V and 4 bases from J, with 11 bases in between. This CDR3 spans 13 amino acids. The CDR3 bases are TGCAGCGTTGAATCAGGGGCGTTCACTGAAGCTTTCTTT. It translates to CSVESGAFTEAFF.

The CDR3 DNA reads as TGTGCCAGCAGTGAAGCGTACCACGAGCAGTACTTC. This codes for CASSEAYHEQYF. The chain employs TRBV6-1 and TRBJ2-5; unclear D gene. The better agreement between TRBJ2-7 and the DNA end casts doubt on the J call. The CDR3 has 12 amino acids. Germline values: CDR1 MNHNS, CDR2 SASEGT.

A few counts support this clonotype. V is TRBV9 and J is TRBJ2-1; 7 bases agree with TRBD1. This CDR3 has 14 amino acids. V gave up 3 bases and J gave up 4 bases; unmatched junction bases: 4. Germline V gene data show CDR1 as SGDLS and CDR2 as YYNGEE. CDR3 coding DNA: TGTGCCAGCAGCGACGGGACAGCTTACAATGAGCAGTTCTTC. It is translated as CASSDGTAYNEQFF.

The chain uses TRBV27 and TRBJ2-7, with TRBD2 matching 11 bases. Trimming removed 2 bases from V and 2 bases from J; junction bases left unmatched: 5. The CDR3 spans 16 residues. Germline V gene sequence: CDR1 MNHEY, CDR2 SMNVEV (reference sequence). The CDR3 reads CASSLDGTSGAYEQYF. CDR3 nucleotide sequence: TGTGCCAGCAGTTTAGATGGGACTAGCGGAGCCTACGAGCAGTACTTC.

This clonotype has ten or more counts. The chain combines TRBV7-8 with TRBJ2-6; the D gene is possibly TRBD2 (5 bases). Germline CDR1 SGHVS, CDR2 FQNEAQ. Trimming shortened V by 4 bases and J by 3 bases, and 10 bases separated the two germline ends. The CDR3 covers 15 residues. CDR3: CASSSPDFGANVLTF. The CDR3 bases are TGTGCCAGCAGCTCGCCGGACTTTGGGGCCAACGTCCTGACTTTC. Full variable domain (rest looked up from reference TRBV7-8 and TRBJ2-6): GAGVSQSPRYKVAKRGQDVALRCDPISGHVSLFWYQQALGQGPEFLTYFQNEAQLDKSGLPSDRFFAERPEGSVSTLKIQRTQQEDSAVYLCASSSPDFGANVLTFGAGSRLTVL.

This clonotype has just a few counts. The rearrangement uses TRBV12-3 or TRBV12-4 and TRBJ2-1; D gene uncertain. The CDR3 contains 13 residues. The V end lost 6 bases, the J end lost 8 bases, and 14 bases lay between the germline ends. The chain's CDR3 is CASSPRASDEQFF. Here the CDR3 DNA reads TGTGCCAGCAGCCCAAGGGCGTCCGATGAGCAGTTCTTC.

Notes on this clonotype: A much larger clone sits a single nucleotide away, making a read error possible. CDR3 coding DNA: TGTGCCAGCAGTTTACGCCCCCTCAATGAGCAGTTCTTC. Translated: CASSLRPLNEQFF. The V and J genes are TRBV27 and TRBJ2-1; D gene unclear. The CDR3 runs 13 residues. The germline gives CDR1 MNHEY, CDR2 SMNVEV (reference sequence). Trimming shortened V by 2 bases and J by 6 bases, and 8 bases separated the two germline ends.

This chain uses TRBV5-5 with TRBJ1-5; D is possibly TRBD1 (5 bases). The V gene's germline CDR1 is SGHKS and CDR2 YYEKEE (reference sequence). The CDR3 is 17 residues long. V dropped 4 bases and J dropped 2 bases, with 19 bases sitting between them. The CDR3 loop reads CASSPRDLDVGNQPQHF. In nucleotides, the CDR3 is TGTGCCAGCAGCCCCCGGGACCTGGACGTTGGCAATCAGCCCCAGCATTTT. The full variable domain, its missing parts supplied by reference TRBV5-5 and TRBJ1-5, is DAGVTQSPTHLIKTRGQQVTLRCSPISGHKSVSWYQQVLGQGPQFIFQYYEKEERGRGNFPDRFSARQFPNYSSELNVNALLLGDSALYLCASSPRDLDVGNQPQHFGDGTRLSIL.

In its sample, this clonotype was seen a few times. The chain employs TRBV7-3 and TRBJ1-1, with D unclear. Between the trimmed V and J ends, which lost 2 bases and 1 base, there was a span of 11 bases. This CDR3 has 15 amino acids. Germline V gene lookup returns CDR1 SGHTA and CDR2 FQGTGA. CDR3 in DNA: TGTGCCAGCAGCTTACCTGCACTCCAGAACACTGAAGCTTTCTTT. Protein product: CASSLPALQNTEAFF.

The gene calls are TRBV7-9 and TRBJ1-2, with no clear D. This CDR3 has 13 residues. V was cut by 5 bases and J by 6 bases, with 13 bases left in between. Germline-derived CDR1 and CDR2 are SEHNR and FQNEAQ (reference sequence). The CDR3: CASSVFTVDGYTF. For the CDR3, the DNA is TGTGCCAGCAGCGTATTTACTGTGGATGGCTACACCTTC.

This clonotype has ten or more counts. The chain has TRBV5-6 and TRBJ2-7, with D perhaps given as TRBD1 or TRBD2 (6 bases each). The CDR3 sequence is 14 residues long. Germline assignment: CDR1 SGHDT and CDR2 YYEEEE. The V end was cut by 2 bases, the J end by 5 bases, with 14 bases between. This CDR3 is CASSFGRGRDEQYF. CDR3 sequence (DNA): TGTGCCAGCAGCTTTGGTCGGGGGCGAGACGAGCAGTACTTC.

The chain couples TRBV27 to TRBJ1-1; tentative D call: TRBD1 (6 bases). The V end was cut by 6 bases, the J end by 4 bases, with 18 bases between. The CDR3 contains 15 residues. Germline CDR1 MNHEY, CDR2 SMNVEV (reference sequence). The DNA for the CDR3 is TGTGCCAGCAGAAGAACCAGGGGTCTGGGCACTGAAGCTTTCTTT. Translating gives CASRRTRGLGTEAFF.

This chain connects TRBV10-3 to TRBJ1-5; no reliable D call. The CDR3 has 14 amino acids. The V and J ends lost 4 bases and 3 bases respectively, with 10 bases between them. Germline V lookup: CDR1 ENHRY, CDR2 SYGVKD. The CDR3 region has the DNA TGTGCCATCAGTGCCTTAAACTTCAATCAGCCCCAGCATTTT. It encodes CAISALNFNQPQHF.

The chain carries TRBV2 and TRBJ1-5; 7 nucleotides line up with TRBD1. V dropped 5 bases and J dropped 0; count of bases not matched to a gene: 16. Looked up from germline, CDR1 is SNHLY and CDR2 is FYNNEI. The CDR3 consists of 19 residues. The CDR3 reads CASSLARDSPFNSNQPQHF. The CDR3 bases are TGTGCCAGCAGTCTTGCCCGGGACAGTCCTTTCAATAGCAATCAGCCCCAGCATTTT.

The chain joins TRBV13 to TRBJ2-3; D unresolved. The CDR3 extends over 15 amino acids. Trimming removed 3 bases at V and 2 bases at J, with 12 bases between. Per germline, CDR1 PRHDT and CDR2 FYEKMQ (reference sequence). The DNA of the CDR3 is TGTGCCAGCAGCTTGCAGGCAGGTAACACAGATACGCAGTATTTT. Its translation: CASSLQAGNTDTQYF.

This chain connects TRBV20-1 to TRBJ2-1; 8 nucleotides agree with TRBD2. The DNA end is a closer match to TRBJ2-7, so the J assignment may be wrong. The CDR3 spans 13 residues. Germline V gene sequence: CDR1 DFQATT, CDR2 SNEGSKA (reference sequence). The CDR3 protein is CSARAGLDDEQYF. DNA of the CDR3: TGCAGTGCTAGAGCGGGACTAGACGACGAGCAGTACTTC.